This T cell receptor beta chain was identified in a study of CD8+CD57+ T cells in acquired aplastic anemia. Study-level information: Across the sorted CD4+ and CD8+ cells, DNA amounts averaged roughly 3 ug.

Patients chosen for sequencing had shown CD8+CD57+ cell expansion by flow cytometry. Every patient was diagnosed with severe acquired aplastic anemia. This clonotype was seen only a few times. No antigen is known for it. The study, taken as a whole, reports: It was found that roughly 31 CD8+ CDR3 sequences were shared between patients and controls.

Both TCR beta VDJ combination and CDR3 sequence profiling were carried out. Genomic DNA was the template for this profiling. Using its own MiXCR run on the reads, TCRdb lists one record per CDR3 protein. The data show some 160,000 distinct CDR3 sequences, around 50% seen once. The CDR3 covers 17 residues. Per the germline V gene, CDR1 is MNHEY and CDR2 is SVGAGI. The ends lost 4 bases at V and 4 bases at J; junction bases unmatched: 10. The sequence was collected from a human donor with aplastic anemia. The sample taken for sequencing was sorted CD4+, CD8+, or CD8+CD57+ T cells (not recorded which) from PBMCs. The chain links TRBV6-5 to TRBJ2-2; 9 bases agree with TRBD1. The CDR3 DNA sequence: TGTGCCAGCAGTTCTCCCCGGACAGGGGTTCGCACCGGGGAGCTGTTTTTT. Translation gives CASSSPRTGVRTGELFF.